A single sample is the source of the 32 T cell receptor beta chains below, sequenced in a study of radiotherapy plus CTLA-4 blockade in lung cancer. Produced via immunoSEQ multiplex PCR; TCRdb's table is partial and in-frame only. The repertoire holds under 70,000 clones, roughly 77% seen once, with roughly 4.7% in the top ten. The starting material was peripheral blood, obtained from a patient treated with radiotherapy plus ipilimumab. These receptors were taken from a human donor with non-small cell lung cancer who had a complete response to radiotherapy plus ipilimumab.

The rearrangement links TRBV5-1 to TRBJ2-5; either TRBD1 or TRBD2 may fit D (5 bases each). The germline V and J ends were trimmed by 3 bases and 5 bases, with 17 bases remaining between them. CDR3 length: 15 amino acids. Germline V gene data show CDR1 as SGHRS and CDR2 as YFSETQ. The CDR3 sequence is CASSSRGQGEETQYF. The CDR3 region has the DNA TGCGCCAGCAGCTCCCGGGGCCAGGGTGAGGAGACCCAGTACTTC.

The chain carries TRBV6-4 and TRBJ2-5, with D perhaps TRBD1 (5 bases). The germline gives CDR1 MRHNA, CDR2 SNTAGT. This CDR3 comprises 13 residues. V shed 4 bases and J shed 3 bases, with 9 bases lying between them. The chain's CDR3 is CASSGTGKETQYF. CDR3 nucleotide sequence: TGTGCCAGCAGTGGAACAGGTAAAGAGACCCAGTACTTC.

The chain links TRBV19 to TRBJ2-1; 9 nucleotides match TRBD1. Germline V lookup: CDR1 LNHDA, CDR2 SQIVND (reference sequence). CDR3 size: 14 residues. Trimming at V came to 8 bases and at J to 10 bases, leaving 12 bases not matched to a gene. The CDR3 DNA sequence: TGTGCCAGTTCCCCGGGACAGGGCCGGAGGGAGCAGTTCTTC. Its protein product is CASSPGQGRREQFF.

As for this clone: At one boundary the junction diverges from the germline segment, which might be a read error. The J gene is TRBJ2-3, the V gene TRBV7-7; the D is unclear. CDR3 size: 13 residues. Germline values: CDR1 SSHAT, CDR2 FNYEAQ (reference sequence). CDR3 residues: CASSLLFTDTQYF. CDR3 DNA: TGTGCTAGCAGCTTATTATTCACAGATACGCAGTATTTT.

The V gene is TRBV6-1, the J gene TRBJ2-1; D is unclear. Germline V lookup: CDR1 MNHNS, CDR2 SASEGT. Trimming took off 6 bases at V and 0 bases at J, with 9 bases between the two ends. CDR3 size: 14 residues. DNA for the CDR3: TGTGCCAGCAGATTACCGAGCTCCTACAATGAGCAGTTCTTC. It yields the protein CASRLPSSYNEQFF.

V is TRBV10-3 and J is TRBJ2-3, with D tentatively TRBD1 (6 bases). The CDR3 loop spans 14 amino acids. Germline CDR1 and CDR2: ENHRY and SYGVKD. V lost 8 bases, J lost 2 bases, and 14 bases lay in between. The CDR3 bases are TGTGCCATCGGATCTGGACAGATCACAGATACGCAGTATTTT. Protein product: CAIGSGQITDTQYF.

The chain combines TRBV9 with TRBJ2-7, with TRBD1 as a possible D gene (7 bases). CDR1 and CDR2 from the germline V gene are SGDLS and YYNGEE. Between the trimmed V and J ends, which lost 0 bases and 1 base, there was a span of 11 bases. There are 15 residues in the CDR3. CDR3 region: CASSVGGDRSYEQYF. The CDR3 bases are TGTGCCAGCAGCGTAGGGGGGGACAGATCCTACGAGCAGTACTTC. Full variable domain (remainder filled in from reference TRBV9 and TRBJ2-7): DSGVTQTPKHLITATGQRVTLRCSPRSGDLSVYWYQQSLDQGLQFLIQYYNGEERAKGNILERFSAQQFPDLHSELNLSSLELGDSALYFCASSVGGDRSYEQYFGPGTRLTVT.

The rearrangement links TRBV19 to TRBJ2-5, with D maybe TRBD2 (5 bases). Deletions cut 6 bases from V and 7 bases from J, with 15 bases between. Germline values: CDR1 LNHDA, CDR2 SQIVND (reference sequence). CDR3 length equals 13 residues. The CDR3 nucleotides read TGTGCCAGTAGCCCTGGAGCGGCAGGGACCCAGTACTTC. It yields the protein CASSPGAAGTQYF.

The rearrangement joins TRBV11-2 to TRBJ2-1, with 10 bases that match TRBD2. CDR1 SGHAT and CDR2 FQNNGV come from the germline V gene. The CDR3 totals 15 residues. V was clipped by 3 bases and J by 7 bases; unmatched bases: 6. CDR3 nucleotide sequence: TGTGCCAGCAGCTTTTTAACTAGCGGGATTAATGAGCAGTTCTTC. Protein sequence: CASSFLTSGINEQFF.

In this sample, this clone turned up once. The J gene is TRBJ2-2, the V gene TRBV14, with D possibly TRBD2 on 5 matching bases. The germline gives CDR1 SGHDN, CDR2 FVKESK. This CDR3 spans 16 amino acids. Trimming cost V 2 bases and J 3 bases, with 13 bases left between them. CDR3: CASSQWGVGDTGELFF. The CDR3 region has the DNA TGTGCCAGCAGCCAATGGGGAGTTGGGGACACCGGGGAGCTGTTTTTT.

The CDR3 DNA reads TGTGCCAGCAGTTCACAGAGGGGGGCGAACACCGGGGAGCTGTTTTTT. It specifies CASSSQRGANTGELFF. This chain uses TRBV7-2 with TRBJ2-2; possibly TRBD1 or TRBD2 for D (6 bases each). CDR3 length equals 16 residues. Deletions cut 6 bases from V and 0 bases from J, with 14 bases between. The germline gives CDR1 SGHTA, CDR2 FQGNSA.

The CDR3 reads CASGFDPETQYF. The CDR3 DNA sequence: TGTGCCAGCGGGTTTGATCCTGAGACCCAGTACTTC. This chain joins TRBV6-5 and TRBJ2-5; D is undetermined. This CDR3 comprises 12 residues. V lost 8 bases and J 5 bases, leaving 12 bases between the germline ends. The germline gives CDR1 MNHEY, CDR2 SVGAGI.

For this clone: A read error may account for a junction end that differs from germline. The CDR3, as DNA: TGTGCTAGCAGCTTGGGACTAGCGGGATACAATGAGCAGTTCTTC. Protein product: CASSLGLAGYNEQFF. This sequence joins TRBV7-7 and TRBJ2-1; 13 bases agree with TRBD2. The CDR3 totals 15 residues. Germline V CDR1 and CDR2: SSHAT, FNYEAQ (reference sequence).

The CDR3 sequence: CASSGAGRGTRTEAFF. For the CDR3, the DNA is TGCGCCAGCAGTGGAGCGGGTCGTGGGACAAGGACTGAAGCTTTCTTT. This sequence joins TRBV10-1 and TRBJ1-1; D may be TRBD1 (6 bases). Trimming cost V 4 bases and J 5 bases, with 20 bases left between them. This CDR3 spans 16 amino acids. The germline gives CDR1 WNHNN, CDR2 SYGVQD (reference sequence).

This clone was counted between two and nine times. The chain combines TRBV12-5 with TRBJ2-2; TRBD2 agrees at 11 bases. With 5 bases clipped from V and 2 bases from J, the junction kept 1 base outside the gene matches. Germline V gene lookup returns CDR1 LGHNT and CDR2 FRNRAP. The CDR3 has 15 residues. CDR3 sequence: CASGTSGGNTGELFF. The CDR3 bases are TGTGCTAGTGGTACTAGCGGGGGTAACACCGGGGAGCTGTTTTTT.

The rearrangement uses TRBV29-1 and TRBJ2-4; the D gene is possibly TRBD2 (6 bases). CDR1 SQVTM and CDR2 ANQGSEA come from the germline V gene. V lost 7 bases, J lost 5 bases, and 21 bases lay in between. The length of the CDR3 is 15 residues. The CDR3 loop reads CSARGAPGVENIQYF. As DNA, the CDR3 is TGCAGCGCCCGAGGTGCCCCGGGGGTAGAAAACATTCAGTACTTC. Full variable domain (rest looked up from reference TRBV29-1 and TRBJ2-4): SAVISQKPSRDICQRGTSLTIQCQVDSQVTMMFWYRQQPGQSLTLIATANQGSEATYESGFVIDKFPISRPNLTFSTLTVSNMSPEDSSIYLCSARGAPGVENIQYFGAGTRLSVL.

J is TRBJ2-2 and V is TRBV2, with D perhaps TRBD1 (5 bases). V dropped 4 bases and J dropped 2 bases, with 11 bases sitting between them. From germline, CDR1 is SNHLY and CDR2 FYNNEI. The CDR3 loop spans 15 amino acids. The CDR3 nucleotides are TGTGCCAGCAGTGTCAGACAGCTCAACACCGGGGAGCTGTTTTTT. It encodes CASSVRQLNTGELFF.

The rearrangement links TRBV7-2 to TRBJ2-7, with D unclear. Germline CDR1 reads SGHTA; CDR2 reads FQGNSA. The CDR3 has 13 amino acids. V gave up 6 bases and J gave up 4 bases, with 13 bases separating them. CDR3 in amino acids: CASSYPTAYEQYF. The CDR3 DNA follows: TGTGCCAGCAGTTATCCTACTGCTTACGAGCAGTACTTC. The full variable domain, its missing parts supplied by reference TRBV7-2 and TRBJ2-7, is GAGVSQSPSNKVTEKGKDVELRCDPISGHTALYWYRQSLGQGLEFLIYFQGNSAPDKSGLPSDRFSAERTGGSVSTLTIQRTQQEDSAVYLCASSYPTAYEQYFGPGTRLTVT.

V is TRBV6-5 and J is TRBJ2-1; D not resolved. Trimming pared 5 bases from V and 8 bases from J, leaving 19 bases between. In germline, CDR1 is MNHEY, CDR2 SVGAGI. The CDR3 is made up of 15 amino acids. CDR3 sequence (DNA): TGTGCCAGCAGTAACTTACCTCCCGCCGGAGATGAGCAGTTCTTC. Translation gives CASSNLPPAGDEQFF.

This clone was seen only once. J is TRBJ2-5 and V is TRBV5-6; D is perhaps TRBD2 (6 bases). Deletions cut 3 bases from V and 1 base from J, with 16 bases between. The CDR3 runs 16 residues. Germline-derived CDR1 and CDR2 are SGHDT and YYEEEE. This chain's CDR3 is CASSSPLRELQETQYF. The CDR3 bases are TGTGCCAGCAGCTCCCCACTCCGGGAGCTCCAAGAGACCCAGTACTTC.

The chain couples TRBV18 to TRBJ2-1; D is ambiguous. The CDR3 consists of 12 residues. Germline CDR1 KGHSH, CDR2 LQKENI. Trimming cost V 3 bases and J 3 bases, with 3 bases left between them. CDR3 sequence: CASSPDYNEQFF. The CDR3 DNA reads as TGTGCCAGCTCACCCGACTACAATGAGCAGTTCTTC.

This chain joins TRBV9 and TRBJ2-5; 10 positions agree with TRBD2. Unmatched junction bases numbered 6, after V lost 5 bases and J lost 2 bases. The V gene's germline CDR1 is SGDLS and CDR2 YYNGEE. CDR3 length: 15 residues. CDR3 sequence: CASSLGLAVQETQYF. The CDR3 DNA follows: TGTGCCAGCAGTTTAGGACTAGCGGTTCAAGAGACCCAGTACTTC.

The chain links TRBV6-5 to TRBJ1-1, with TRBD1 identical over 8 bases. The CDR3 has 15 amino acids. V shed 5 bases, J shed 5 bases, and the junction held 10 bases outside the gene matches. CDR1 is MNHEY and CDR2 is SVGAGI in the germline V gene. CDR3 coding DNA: TGTGCCAGCAGTCCCCTGGACAGGGAGGGTACTGAAGCTTTCTTT. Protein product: CASSPLDREGTEAFF.

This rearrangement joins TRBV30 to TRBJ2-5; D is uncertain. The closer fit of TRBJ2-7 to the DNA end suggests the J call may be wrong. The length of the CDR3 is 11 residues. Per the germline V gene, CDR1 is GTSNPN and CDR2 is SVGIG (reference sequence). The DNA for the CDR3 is TGTGCCTGGGGCCCGGACTACGAGCAGTACTTC. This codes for CAWGPDYEQYF.

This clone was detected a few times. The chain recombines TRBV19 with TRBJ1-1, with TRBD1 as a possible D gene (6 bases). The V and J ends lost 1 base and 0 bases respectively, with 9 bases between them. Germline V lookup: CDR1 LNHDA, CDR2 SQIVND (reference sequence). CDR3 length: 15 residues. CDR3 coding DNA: TGTGCCAGTAGTATAGCCCAGGGGATGAACACTGAAGCTTTCTTT. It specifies CASSIAQGMNTEAFF.

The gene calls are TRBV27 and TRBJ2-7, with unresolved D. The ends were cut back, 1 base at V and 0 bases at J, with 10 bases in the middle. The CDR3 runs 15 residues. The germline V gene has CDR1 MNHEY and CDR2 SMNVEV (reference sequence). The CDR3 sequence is CASSLYGWSSYEQYV. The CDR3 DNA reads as TGTGCCAGCAGTTTATATGGTTGGAGCTCCTACGAGCAGTACGTC.

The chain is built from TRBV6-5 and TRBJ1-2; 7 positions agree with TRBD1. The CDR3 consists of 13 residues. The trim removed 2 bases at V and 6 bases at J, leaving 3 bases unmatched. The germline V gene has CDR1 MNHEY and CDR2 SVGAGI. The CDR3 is CASSYEGADGYTF. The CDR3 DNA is TGTGCCAGCAGTTACGAGGGGGCTGATGGCTACACCTTC.

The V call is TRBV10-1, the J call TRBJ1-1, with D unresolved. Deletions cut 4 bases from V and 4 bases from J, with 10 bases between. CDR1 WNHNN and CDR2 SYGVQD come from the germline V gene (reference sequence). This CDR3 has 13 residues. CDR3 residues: CASSVASGTEAFF. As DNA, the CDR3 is TGCGCCAGCAGTGTTGCCTCGGGCACTGAAGCTTTCTTT.

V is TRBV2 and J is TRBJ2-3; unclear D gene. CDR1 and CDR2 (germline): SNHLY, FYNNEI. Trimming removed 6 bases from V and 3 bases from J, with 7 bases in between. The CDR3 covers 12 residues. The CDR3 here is CASRGLTDTQYF. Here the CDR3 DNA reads TGTGCCAGCAGAGGCTTGACAGATACGCAGTATTTT.

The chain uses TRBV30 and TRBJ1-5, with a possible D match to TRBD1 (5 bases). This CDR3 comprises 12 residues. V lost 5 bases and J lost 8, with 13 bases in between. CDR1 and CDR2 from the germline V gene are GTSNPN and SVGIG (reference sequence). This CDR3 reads CAWGQGEEPQHF. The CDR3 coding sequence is TGTGCCTGGGGGCAGGGAGAGGAGCCCCAGCATTTT.

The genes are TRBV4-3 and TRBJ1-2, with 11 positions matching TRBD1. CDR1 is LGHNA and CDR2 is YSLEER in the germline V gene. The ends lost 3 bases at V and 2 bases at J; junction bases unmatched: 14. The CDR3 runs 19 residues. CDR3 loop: CASSHKQGQGDLGNYGYTF. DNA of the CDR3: TGCGCCAGCAGCCACAAACAGGGACAGGGGGACCTTGGGAACTATGGCTACACCTTC.

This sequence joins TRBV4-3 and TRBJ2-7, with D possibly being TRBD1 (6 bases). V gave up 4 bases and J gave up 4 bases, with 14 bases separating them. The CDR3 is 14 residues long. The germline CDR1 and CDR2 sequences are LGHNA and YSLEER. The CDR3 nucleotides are TGCGCCAGCAGCCCCAGGGGTTCGAGTTACGAGCAGTACGTC. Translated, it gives CASSPRGSSYEQYV.